The T cell receptor beta chain under discussion was sequenced for a study of regulatory T cells in long-lasting Graves disease. Through Arm-PCR of CDR3 regions and iRepertoire HTBI primers, TCR beta libraries were built. TCRdb reprocessed the multiplex PCR reads with MiXCR, giving one entry per CDR3 protein. The repertoire holds roughly 400,000 distinct CDR3 sequences, with 21% as singletons. Many counts were recorded for this clonotype. Its antigen is currently unknown. This sample's time point: persistent/refractory GD, antithyroid drugs over 5 years with positive TRAb. PBMCs were the source of the RNA used for TCR sequencing. The V and J ends lost 6 bases and 4 bases respectively, with 15 bases between them. CDR3 size: 14 residues. Germline V gene lookup returns CDR1 MDHEN and CDR2 SYDVKM. General study points: Repertoires from persistent disease leaned toward TRBV28, TRBJ1-2 and TRBJ2-5. Sampling was limited to peripheral blood rather than thyroid tissue. Persistent patients shared some 2,500 public clonotypes among themselves. Newly diagnosed patients shared fewer, at about a thousand.

The gene calls are TRBV28 and TRBJ1-1; D gene uncertain. The sequencing here drew on peripheral blood mononuclear cells (PBMCs), taken when the disease was refractory, from a patient treated with antithyroid drugs. This receptor was taken from a female donor with Graves disease. CDR3 nucleotides: TGTGCCAGCAGCCCTGAGATGGGGTTCACTGAAGCTTTCTTT. Translating gives CASSPEMGFTEAFF.